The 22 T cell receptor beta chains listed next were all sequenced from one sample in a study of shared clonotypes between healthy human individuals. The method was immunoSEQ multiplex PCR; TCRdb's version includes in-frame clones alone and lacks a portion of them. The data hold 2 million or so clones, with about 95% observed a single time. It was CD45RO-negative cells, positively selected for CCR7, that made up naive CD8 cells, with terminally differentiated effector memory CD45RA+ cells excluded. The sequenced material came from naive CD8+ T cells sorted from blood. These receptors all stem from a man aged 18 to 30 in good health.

The CDR3 region has the DNA TGTGCCAGCAGTTTATACTGGAATGAGCAGTTCTTC. Protein product: CASSLYWNEQFF. The chain couples TRBV28 to TRBJ2-1; D is unclear. V was clipped by 1 base and J by 7 bases, with 5 bases between them. Germline CDR1 MDHEN, CDR2 SYDVKM. The CDR3 has 12 residues. The variable domain in full, completed from reference TRBV28 and TRBJ2-1, reads DVKVTQSSRYLVKRTGEKVFLECVQDMDHENMFWYRQDPGLGLRLIYFSYDVKMKEKGDIPEGYSVSREKKERFSLILESASTNQTSMYLCASSLYWNEQFFGPGTRLTVL.

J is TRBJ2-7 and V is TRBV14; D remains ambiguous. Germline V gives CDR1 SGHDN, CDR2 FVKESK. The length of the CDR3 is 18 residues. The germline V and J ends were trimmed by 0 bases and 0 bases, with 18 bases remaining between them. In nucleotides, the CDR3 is TGTGCCAGCAGCCAAGACAGGTCCTACCGTTATAGCTCCTACGAGCAGTACTTC. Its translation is CASSQDRSYRYSSYEQYF.

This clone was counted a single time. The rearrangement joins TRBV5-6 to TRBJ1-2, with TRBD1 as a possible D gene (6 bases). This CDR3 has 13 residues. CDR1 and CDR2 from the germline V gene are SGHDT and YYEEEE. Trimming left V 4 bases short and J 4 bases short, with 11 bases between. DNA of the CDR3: TGTGCCAGCAGCACCGGACAGAGCTATGGCTACACCTTC. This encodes CASSTGQSYGYTF.

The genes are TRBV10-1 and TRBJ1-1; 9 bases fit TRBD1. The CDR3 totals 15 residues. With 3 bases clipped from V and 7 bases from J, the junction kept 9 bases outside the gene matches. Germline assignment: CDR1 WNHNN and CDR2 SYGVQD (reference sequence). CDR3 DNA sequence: TGCGCCAGCAGTGACGGACAGGGGTCGCTTCGTGAAGCTTTCTTT. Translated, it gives CASSDGQGSLREAFF.

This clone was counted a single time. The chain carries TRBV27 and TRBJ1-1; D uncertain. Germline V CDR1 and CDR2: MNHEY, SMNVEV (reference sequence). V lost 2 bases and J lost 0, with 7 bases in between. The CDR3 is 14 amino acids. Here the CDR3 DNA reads TGTGCCAGCAGTTTACTACCTCTGAACACTGAAGCTTTCTTT. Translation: CASSLLPLNTEAFF.

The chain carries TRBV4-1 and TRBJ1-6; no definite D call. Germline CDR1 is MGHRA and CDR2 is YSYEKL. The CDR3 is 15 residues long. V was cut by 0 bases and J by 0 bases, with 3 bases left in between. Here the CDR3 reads CASSQDYSYNSPLHF. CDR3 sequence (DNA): TGCGCCAGCAGCCAAGATTACTCCTATAATTCACCCCTCCACTTT.

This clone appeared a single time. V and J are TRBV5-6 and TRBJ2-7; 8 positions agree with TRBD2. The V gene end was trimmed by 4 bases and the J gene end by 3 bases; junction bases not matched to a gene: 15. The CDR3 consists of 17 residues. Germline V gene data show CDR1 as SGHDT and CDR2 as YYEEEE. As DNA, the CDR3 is TGTGCCAGCAGCGGAATCCCGGTGGCGGGGGGAAGCTACGAGCAGTACTTC. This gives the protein CASSGIPVAGGSYEQYF. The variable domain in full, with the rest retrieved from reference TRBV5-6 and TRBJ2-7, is DAGVTQSPTHLIKTRGQQVTLRCSPKSGHDTVSWYQQALGQGPQFIFQYYEEEERQRGNFPDRFSGHQFPNYSSELNVNALLLGDSALYLCASSGIPVAGGSYEQYFGPGTRLTVT.

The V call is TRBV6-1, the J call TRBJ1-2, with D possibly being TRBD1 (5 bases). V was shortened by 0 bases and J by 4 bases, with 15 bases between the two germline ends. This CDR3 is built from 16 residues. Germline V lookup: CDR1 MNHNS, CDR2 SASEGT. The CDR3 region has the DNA TGTGCCAGCAGTGAAGCGCTGAGGGGTCCCATCTATGGCTACACCTTC. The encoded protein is CASSEALRGPIYGYTF.

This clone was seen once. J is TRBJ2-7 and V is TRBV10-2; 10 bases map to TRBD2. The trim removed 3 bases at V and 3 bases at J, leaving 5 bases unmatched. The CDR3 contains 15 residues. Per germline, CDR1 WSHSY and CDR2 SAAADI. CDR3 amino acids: CASSDIAGGGYEQYF. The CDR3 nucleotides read TGCGCCAGCAGTGATATAGCGGGAGGCGGCTACGAGCAGTACTTC.

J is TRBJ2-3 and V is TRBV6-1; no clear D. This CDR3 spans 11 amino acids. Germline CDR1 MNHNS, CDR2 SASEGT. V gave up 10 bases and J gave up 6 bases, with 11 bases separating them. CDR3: CAIELSDTQYF. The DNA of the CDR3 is TGTGCCATTGAACTGTCGGATACGCAGTATTTT.

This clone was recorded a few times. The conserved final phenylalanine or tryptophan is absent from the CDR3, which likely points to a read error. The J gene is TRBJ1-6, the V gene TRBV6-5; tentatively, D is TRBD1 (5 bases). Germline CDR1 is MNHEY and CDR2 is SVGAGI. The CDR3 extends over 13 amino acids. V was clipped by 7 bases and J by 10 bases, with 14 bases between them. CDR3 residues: CASTPQGGSPLHL. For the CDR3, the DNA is TGTGCCAGCACCCCCCAGGGTGGATCACCCCTCCACCTT.

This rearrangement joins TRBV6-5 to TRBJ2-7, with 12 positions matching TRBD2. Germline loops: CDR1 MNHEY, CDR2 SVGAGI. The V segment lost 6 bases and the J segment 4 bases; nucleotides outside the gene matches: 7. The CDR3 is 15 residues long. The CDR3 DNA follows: TGTGCCAGCAGCCCCGGACTAGCGGGATTTTACGAGCAGTACTTC. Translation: CASSPGLAGFYEQYF.

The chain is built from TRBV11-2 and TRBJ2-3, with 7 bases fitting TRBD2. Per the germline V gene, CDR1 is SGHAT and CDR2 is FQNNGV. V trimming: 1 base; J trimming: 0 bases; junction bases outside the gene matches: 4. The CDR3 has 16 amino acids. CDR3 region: CASSLVGAGSTDTQYF. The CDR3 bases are TGTGCCAGCAGCTTAGTCGGAGCGGGGAGCACAGATACGCAGTATTTT.

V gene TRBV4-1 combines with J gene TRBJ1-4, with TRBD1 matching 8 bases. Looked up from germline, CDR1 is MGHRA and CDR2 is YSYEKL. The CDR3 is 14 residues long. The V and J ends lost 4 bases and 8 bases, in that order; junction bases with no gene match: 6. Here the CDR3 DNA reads TGCGCCAGCAGCCCCGGACAGGGTTGGGAAAAACTGTTTTTT. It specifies CASSPGQGWEKLFF.

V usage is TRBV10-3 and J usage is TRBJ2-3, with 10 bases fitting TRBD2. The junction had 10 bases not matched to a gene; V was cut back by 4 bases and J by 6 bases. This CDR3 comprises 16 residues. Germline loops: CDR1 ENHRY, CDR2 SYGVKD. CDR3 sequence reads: CAISAPPAGGLDTQYF. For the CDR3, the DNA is TGTGCCATCAGTGCCCCCCCAGCGGGAGGGCTGGATACGCAGTATTTT.

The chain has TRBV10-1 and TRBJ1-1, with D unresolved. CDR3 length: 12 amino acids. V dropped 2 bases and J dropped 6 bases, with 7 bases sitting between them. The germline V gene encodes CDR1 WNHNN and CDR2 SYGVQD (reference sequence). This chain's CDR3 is CASSEAGAEAFF. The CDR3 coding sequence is TGCGCCAGCAGTGAGGCGGGCGCTGAAGCTTTCTTT.

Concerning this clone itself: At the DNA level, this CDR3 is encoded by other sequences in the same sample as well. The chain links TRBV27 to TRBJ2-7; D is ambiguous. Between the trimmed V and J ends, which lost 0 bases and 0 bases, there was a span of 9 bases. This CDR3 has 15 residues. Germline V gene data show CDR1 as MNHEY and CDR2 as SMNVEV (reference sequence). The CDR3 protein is CASSLSGFSSYEQYF. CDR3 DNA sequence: TGTGCCAGCAGTTTATCTGGATTTAGCTCCTACGAGCAGTACTTC.

The DNA of the CDR3 is TGTGCCACCAGCAGAGATTGGGACACCTCTAACTATGGCTACACCTTC. This gives the protein CATSRDWDTSNYGYTF. This rearrangement joins TRBV15 to TRBJ1-2, with a possible D match to TRBD1 (6 bases). There are 16 residues in the CDR3. Trimming took 0 bases from V and 0 from J, leaving 11 bases between them. Germline V gives CDR1 LNHNV, CDR2 YYDKDF (reference sequence).

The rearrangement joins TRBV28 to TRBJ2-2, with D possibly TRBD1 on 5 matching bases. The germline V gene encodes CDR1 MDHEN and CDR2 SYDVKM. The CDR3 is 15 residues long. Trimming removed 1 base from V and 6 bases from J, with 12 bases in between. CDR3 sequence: CASSLFPGRSGELFF. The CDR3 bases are TGTGCCAGCAGTTTATTTCCAGGGCGGTCCGGGGAGCTGTTTTTT.

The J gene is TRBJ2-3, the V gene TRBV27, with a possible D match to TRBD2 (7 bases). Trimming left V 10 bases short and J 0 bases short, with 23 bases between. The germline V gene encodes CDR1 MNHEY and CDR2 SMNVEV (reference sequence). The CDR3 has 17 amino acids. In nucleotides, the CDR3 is TGTGCCACTGTCTCGGGGGGCGACTACACTAGCACAGATACGCAGTATTTT. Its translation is CATVSGGDYTSTDTQYF.

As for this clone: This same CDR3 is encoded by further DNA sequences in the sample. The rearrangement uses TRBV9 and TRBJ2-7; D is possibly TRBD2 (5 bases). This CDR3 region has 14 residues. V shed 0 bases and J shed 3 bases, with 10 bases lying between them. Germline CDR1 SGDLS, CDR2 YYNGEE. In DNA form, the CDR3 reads TGTGCCAGCAGCGTAGGTGGAGGAGACTACGAGCAGTACTTC. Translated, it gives CASSVGGGDYEQYF.

This CDR3 is CASSLGLTNTGELFF. The DNA for the CDR3 is TGCGCCAGCAGCTTGGGTCTGACGAACACCGGGGAGCTGTTTTTT. The V and J genes are TRBV5-1 and TRBJ2-2; D is uncertain. Germline V CDR1 and CDR2: SGHRS, YFSETQ. V was trimmed by 0 bases and J by 0 bases, leaving 6 bases between them. The CDR3 runs to 15 residues. Based on the CDR3 plus reference TRBV5-1 and TRBJ2-2, the full variable domain is KAGVTQTPRYLIKTRGQQVTLSCSPISGHRSVSWYQQTPGQGLQFLFEYFSETQRNKGNFPGRFSGRQFSNSRSEMNVSTLELGDSALYLCASSLGLTNTGELFFGEGSRLTVL.